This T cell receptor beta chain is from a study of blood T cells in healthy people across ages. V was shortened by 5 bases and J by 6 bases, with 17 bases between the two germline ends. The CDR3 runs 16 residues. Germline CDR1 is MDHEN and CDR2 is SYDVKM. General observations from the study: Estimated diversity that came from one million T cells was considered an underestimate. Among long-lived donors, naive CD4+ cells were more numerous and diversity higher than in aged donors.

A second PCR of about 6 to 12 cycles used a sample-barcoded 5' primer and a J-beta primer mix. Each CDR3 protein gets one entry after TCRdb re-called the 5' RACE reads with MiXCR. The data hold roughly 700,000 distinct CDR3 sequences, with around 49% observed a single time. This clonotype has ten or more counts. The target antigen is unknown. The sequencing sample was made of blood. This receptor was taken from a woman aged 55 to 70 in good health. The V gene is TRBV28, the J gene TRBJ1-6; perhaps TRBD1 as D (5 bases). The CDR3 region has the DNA TGTGCCAGCAGTCCCCCATCCACAGGACTTAATTCACCCCTCCACTTT. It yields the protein CASSPPSTGLNSPLHF.